Presented here are 5 T cell receptor beta chains from one specimen sequenced in a study of T cells in Graves' hyperthyroidism and ophthalmopathy. What was amplified from RNA transcripts were TCR beta CDR3 regions. The TCR CDR3 first-round RT-PCR relied on the HTBI primer set. TCRdb reanalysed the multiplex PCR reads using MiXCR and keeps one entry per CDR3 protein. The top ten hold 25% to 30% of the sample, which has approximately 400,000 distinct CDR3 sequences, around an eighth seen once. The sequencing sample was made of blood. The receptors shown here come from a man between 45 and 60 years old with Graves' ophthalmopathy.

This clonotype was seen many times. This chain links TRBV28 with TRBJ2-7, with D unclear. The CDR3 length is 15 residues. Germline lookup yields CDR1 MDHEN and CDR2 SYDVKM. The ends were cut back, 7 bases at V and 2 bases at J, with 18 bases in the middle. The CDR3 protein is CASTNPRVLPYEQYF. As DNA, the CDR3 is TGTGCCAGCACCAATCCCCGGGTTTTGCCCTACGAGCAGTACTTC.

The V and J genes are TRBV24-1 and TRBJ2-5; D is undetermined. The CDR3 runs to 13 residues. V lost 7 bases and J lost 5, with 13 bases in between. Germline-derived CDR1 and CDR2 are KGHDR and SFDVKD. The CDR3 is CATSAPGRETQYF. CDR3 nucleotides: TGTGCCACCAGCGCCCCCGGGCGGGAGACCCAGTACTTC.

The chain links TRBV2 to TRBJ2-3; 10 bases agree with TRBD1. Germline-derived CDR1 and CDR2 are SNHLY and FYNNEI. With 6 bases clipped from V and 6 bases from J, the junction kept 9 bases outside the gene matches. The CDR3 contains 15 residues. The chain's CDR3 is CASRALGTGADTQYF. The CDR3 DNA reads as TGTGCCAGCAGAGCTCTCGGGACAGGGGCGGATACGCAGTATTTT.

This clonotype was recorded many times. V gene TRBV4-2 combines with J gene TRBJ2-1; D is unresolved. V lost 3 bases to trimming and J lost 2 bases, with 8 bases between them. CDR3 length: 14 residues. In germline, CDR1 is LGHNA, CDR2 YNFKEQ. CDR3 coding DNA: TGTGCCAGCAGCCACCCCGAGCCCTACAATGAGCAGTTCTTC. This sequence encodes CASSHPEPYNEQFF.

This clonotype turned up a few times. The rearrangement links TRBV4-2 to TRBJ2-3; the D gene is possibly TRBD1 (6 bases). CDR1 LGHNA and CDR2 YNFKEQ come from the germline V gene. This CDR3 contains 15 residues. The ends were cut back, 1 base at V and 3 bases at J, with 11 bases in the middle. The CDR3 DNA reads TGTGCCAGCAGCCAAGTCAGCCAGGGGACAGATACGCAGTATTTT. The encoded protein is CASSQVSQGTDTQYF.